The TCR beta chain described here comes from a study of long-term antiretroviral therapy in people with HIV. This clone was counted only a few times. Its antigen is unknown. In germline, CDR1 is ENHRY, CDR2 SYGVKD. This CDR3 has 13 amino acids. The V gene lost 6 bases and the J gene lost 3 bases, with 8 bases spanning the gap. Survey-level resolution applied to immunoSEQ assay v3.0. Sequencing used immunoSEQ multiplex PCR; TCRdb keeps in-frame clones, though not all of them. This table holds around 40,000 clones, about 89% found once. Study results and limitations: Drawn between about 2004 and 2018, the blood was possibly obtained under older ART regimens.

This TCR derives from a woman between 45 and 60 years old with HIV. Sequenced here: unsorted PBMCs, sampled 0.1 years before starting antiretroviral therapy. This chain connects TRBV10-3 to TRBJ2-2; D is unclear. CDR3: CAISAADTGELFF. The CDR3 region has the DNA TGTGCCATCAGCGCGGCGGACACCGGGGAGCTGTTTTTT.